This TCR beta chain derives from a study of control samples from healthy donors and cancer patients (dated by TCRdb to the early 2020s). The library was built by means of the immunoSEQ multiplex PCR assay. Held by TCRdb, this immuneACCESS table contains in-frame sequences only and omits some clones. Under half of the omission traces to an unresolved V gene where checked; the cause of the rest is unknown. The sample records more than 95,000 clones, roughly 89% of which are singletons. The ten largest clones represent about 19% of the sample. This clone was recorded once. There is no known antigen for this receptor. Per-nucleotide qualities are absent, and no much larger clonotype sits a single base away. V is shortened by 8 bases, J by 5 bases, and the region joining them spans 16 bases. Measured from the cysteine to the phenylalanine, the CDR3 is 13 residues long. CDR3 DNA only is kept here, 39 bases in frame from base 1.

Sequenced: PBMCs. The chain employs TRBV12-3 or TRBV12-4 and TRBJ2-7, with a tentative D gene TRBD2 over 5 matching bases. The clonotype originates from a man in his sixties with lung cancer. The CDR3 reads as follows: CASSRTRIDEQYF. The nucleotide sequence is TGTGCCAGCTCCCGGACTCGGATCGACGAGCAGTACTTC.